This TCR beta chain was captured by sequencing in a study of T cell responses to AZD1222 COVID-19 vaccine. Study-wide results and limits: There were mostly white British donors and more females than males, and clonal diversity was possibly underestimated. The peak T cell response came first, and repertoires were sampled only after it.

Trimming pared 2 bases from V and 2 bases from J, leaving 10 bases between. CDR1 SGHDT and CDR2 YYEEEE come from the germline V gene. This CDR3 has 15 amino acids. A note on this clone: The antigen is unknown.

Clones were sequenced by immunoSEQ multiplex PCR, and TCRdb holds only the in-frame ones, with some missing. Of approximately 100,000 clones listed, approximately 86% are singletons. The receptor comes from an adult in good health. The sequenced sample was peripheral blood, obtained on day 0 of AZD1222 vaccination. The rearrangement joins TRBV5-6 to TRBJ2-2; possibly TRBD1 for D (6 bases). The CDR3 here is CASSFYRVNTGELFF. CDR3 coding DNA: TGTGCCAGCAGCTTTTACAGGGTCAACACCGGGGAGCTGTTTTTT.